The clone carrying this TCR beta chain has just a few counts. This specimen comes from a study of blood T cell repertoires in COVID-19. Only in-frame clones appear in the TCRdb table, and some are missing; sequencing was by immunoSEQ multiplex PCR. The sample holds around 130,000 clones, roughly 90% seen once. Looked up from germline, CDR1 is SGHVS and CDR2 is FQNEAQ. CDR3 length: 16 amino acids. Between the trimmed V and J ends, which lost 5 bases and 0 bases, there was a span of 14 bases. This clonotype was sampled from a man aged 70-80 years with active COVID-19. Sequenced material: peripheral blood. The chain uses TRBV7-8 and TRBJ1-3; perhaps TRBD1 as D (5 bases). The CDR3 spells CASSPREGYSGNTIYF. Written as DNA, the CDR3 is TGTGCCAGCAGCCCTCGGGAGGGGTACTCTGGAAACACCATATATTTT.